Given below is one T cell receptor beta chain in context. Its cognate antigen is unknown. These data are taken from a study of T-cell memory formation after mild COVID-19. The overall study: TCR clusters were largely donor specific. Overall study results and limits: Some SARS-CoV-2-responding clones were already detected in memory before infection. Contracting clones, day 15 to 85, had balanced CD4/CD8, and later expanders favored CD4+. Specificity for SARS-CoV-2 was not confirmed among the second-wave clones peaking on day 37.

Germline V gives CDR1 ENHRY, CDR2 SYGVKD. Trimming removed 2 bases from V and 0 bases from J, with 14 bases in between. The CDR3 runs 17 residues. TCRdb re-called the 5' RACE reads through MiXCR, storing one row per CDR3 protein. The sample lists 75,000 to 95,000 distinct CDR3 sequences, approximately 15% seen once, with approximately 40% in the top ten. The sample comprised PBMCs or a T cell subset sorted from them (not recorded which). The rearrangement joins TRBV10-3 to TRBJ2-1; D not resolved. The TCR comes from a man between 18 and 29 years old who had mild COVID-19 (a few samples of this study predate the infection). Cell type and time point are not known. CDR3 nucleotides: TGTGCCATCAGTGAGATTGCCCGGACGAGCTCCTACAATGAGCAGTTCTTC. Protein sequence: CAISEIARTSSYNEQFF.